The entry below describes one T cell receptor (beta chain). Its antigen is as yet unknown. Assay used: immunoSEQ multiplex PCR; TCRdb lists only in-frame clones, some missing. The table has about 1.5 million clones, roughly 96% seen once. The sample belongs to a study of shared clonotypes between healthy human individuals. Study observations and caveats: About 5% of naive CD4 clonotypes were shared across a handful of donors. Sharing of clonotypes among donors was expected to vary with sequencing depth. There were few donors, and this limited the genetic and exposure-history diversity represented.

V was pared by 0 bases and J by 7 bases, with 6 bases between. In germline, CDR1 is WSHSY, CDR2 SAAADI. The CDR3 is 12 residues long. Each of the donors was a healthy adult who was HIV-negative and had not had a recent acute infection or vaccination. The clonotype was recovered from a young man in good health. This sequence joins TRBV10-2 and TRBJ2-5; D not resolved. What was sequenced was naive CD4+ T cells sorted from blood. Stated subset: CD45RA+ positively selected. This chain's CDR3 is CASSESGRTQYF. The DNA for the CDR3 is TGCGCCAGCAGTGAGTCCGGCCGGACCCAGTACTTC.